The clone carrying this T cell receptor beta chain occurred many times. The data belong to a study of T-cell reconstitution after alpha-beta-depleted transplantation in children. Researchers prepared the TCRbeta library using unique molecular identifiers, the study reports. TCRdb re-derived calls from the PCR reads in MiXCR, one entry per CDR3 protein. The repertoire consists of over 150,000 distinct CDR3 sequences, with roughly 15% occurring once and the leading ten covering 13%. The CDR3 runs to 14 residues. Germline V gene sequence: CDR1 SQVTM, CDR2 ANQGSEA. Trimming removed 3 bases at V and 0 bases at J, with 10 bases between.

This chain uses TRBV29-1 with TRBJ2-3; D not resolved. The sample in question was PBMCs from the stem cell graft donor, obtained from the stem cell graft. The origin of this receptor is a human donor who donated a stem cell graft to a child with acute lymphoblastic leukemia. The CDR3 spells CSVDPLGSTDTQYF. The CDR3 nucleotides are TGCAGCGTTGACCCTCTGGGCAGCACAGATACGCAGTATTTT.